Sequencing of this T cell receptor beta chain was carried out in a study of vaccination and CD4 T cells after COVID-19. Study-level background: Overlapping SARS-CoV-2, HCoV-NL63, HCoV-OC43 and HCoV-229E spike peptides were used to stimulate cells.

Note on this clonotype: Its target is unknown.

CD4+ T cells that had been cultured provided DNA sequenced with the Oncomine TCR Beta short-read assay. The genomic DNA was obtained from cultured CD4+ T cells by extraction with the QIAamp micro DNA kit. TCRdb re-analysed the PCR reads in MiXCR, keeping a single row per CDR3 protein. The sample lists fewer than 20,000 distinct CDR3 sequences; under 30% were seen once. Treatment given: approximately 9-day PBMC culture with coronavirus spike peptide pools or control peptides (ViraFEST assay). This CDR3 is 15 amino acids long. Losses at the gene ends were 7 bases for V and 2 bases for J; bases not matched to a gene: 6. Per the germline V gene, CDR1 is SNHLY and CDR2 is FYNNEI.

The genes are TRBV2 and TRBJ1-5, with 9 bases lining up with TRBD1. The sequencing input was cultured CD4+ T cells from blood. This receptor was taken from a human donor with COVID-19. The CDR3 region is CASMGTGRGNQPQHF. The CDR3 region has the DNA TGTGCCAGCATGGGGACAGGGCGTGGCAATCAGCCCCAGCATTTT.